Each of the 20 T cell receptor beta chains below was sequenced from the same sample in a study of blood T cell repertoires in COVID-19. Libraries were prepared by immunoSEQ multiplex PCR; TCRdb keeps only in-frame clonotypes and omits some of them. The table has around 220,000 clones, approximately 80% seen once. The sample consisted of peripheral blood. These receptors were obtained from a woman older than 75 with acute or convalescent COVID-19.

This chain uses TRBV27 with TRBJ1-2; weak D call: TRBD1 (5 bases). Germline CDR1 is MNHEY and CDR2 is SMNVEV (reference sequence). V lost 5 bases to trimming and J lost 4 bases, with 17 bases between them. The CDR3 extends over 15 amino acids. CDR3 in DNA: TGTGCCAGCAGTAGAGGAGGGGCAGCCCCCTATGGCTACACCTTC. It codes for CASSRGGAAPYGYTF.

In this sample, this clone turned up a few times. The chain combines TRBV6-5 with TRBJ2-1; 8 bases agree with TRBD1. The trim removed 2 bases at V and 15 bases at J, leaving 9 bases unmatched. This CDR3 comprises 13 residues. Germline lookup yields CDR1 MNHEY and CDR2 SVGAGI. The CDR3 DNA is TGTGCCAGCAGTTACAATCAGGGACAGGAAGTGTTCTTC. Its translation: CASSYNQGQEVFF.

The chain recombines TRBV4-1 with TRBJ2-3, with 7 positions matching TRBD2. CDR1 and CDR2 (germline): MGHRA, YSYEKL. This CDR3 has 17 amino acids. V lost 0 bases, J lost 2 bases, and 8 bases stayed unmatched. CDR3 in DNA: TGCGCCAGCAGCCAAGATCGGCAAGCGGGAATCACAGATACGCAGTATTTT. Its translation: CASSQDRQAGITDTQYF.

This clone was detected only once. The chain has TRBV6-6 and TRBJ1-2; 10 nucleotides match TRBD1. The CDR3 has 15 residues. The germline V gene encodes CDR1 MNHNY and CDR2 SVGAGI (reference sequence). The ends lost 6 bases at V and 2 bases at J; junction bases unmatched: 6. The DNA for the CDR3 is TGTGCCAGCAGCAACCGGGACAGGGGAAACTATGGCTACACCTTC. Translation gives CASSNRDRGNYGYTF.

This clone occurred once. The rearrangement uses TRBV20-1 and TRBJ1-2, with D perhaps matching TRBD1 (5 bases). V was cut by 3 bases and J by 4 bases, with 12 bases left in between. Looked up from germline, CDR1 is DFQATT and CDR2 is SNEGSKA (reference sequence). This CDR3 region has 13 residues. The CDR3 spells CSASLDSSYGYTF. The CDR3 DNA reads as TGCAGTGCTAGTCTCGACAGCAGCTATGGCTACACCTTC.

The rearrangement uses TRBV9 and TRBJ2-2; 8 bases are shared with TRBD2. The CDR3 has 16 amino acids. Unmatched junction bases numbered 10, after V lost 3 bases and J lost 6 bases. Germline V gene lookup returns CDR1 SGDLS and CDR2 YYNGEE. The CDR3 is CASSAPSGRSAGELFF. DNA of the CDR3: TGTGCCAGCAGCGCCCCCAGCGGGAGATCGGCCGGGGAGCTGTTTTTT.

The rearrangement links TRBV6-2 or TRBV6-3 to TRBJ2-4; 7 bases map to TRBD1. The V gene's germline CDR1 is MNHEY and CDR2 SVGEGT. J gave up 0 bases and V 4 bases, and 6 bases lay outside the gene matches. The CDR3 covers 16 residues. The CDR3 here is CASSFGQAIAKNIQYF. CDR3 DNA: TGTGCCAGCAGTTTCGGACAGGCGATAGCCAAAAACATTCAGTACTTC.

The chain joins TRBV5-4 to TRBJ2-5, with a weak D call TRBD1 (6 bases). The CDR3 runs 14 residues. From germline, CDR1 is SGHNT and CDR2 YYREEE (reference sequence). V was pared by 4 bases and J by 0 bases, with 10 bases between. The CDR3 nucleotides read TGTGCCAGCAGCCTCAGGGGAGACCAAGAGACCCAGTACTTC. Amino acid sequence: CASSLRGDQETQYF.

This clone came up once. The V gene is TRBV7-8, the J gene TRBJ1-5; the D is unclear. This CDR3 has 15 amino acids. Germline CDR1 and CDR2: SGHVS and FQNEAQ. The V and J ends lost 6 bases and 3 bases respectively, with 15 bases between them. The CDR3 reads CASRPEGRPNQPQHF. DNA for the CDR3: TGTGCCAGCAGGCCGGAGGGAAGGCCCAATCAGCCCCAGCATTTT.

The rearrangement uses TRBV2 and TRBJ1-3; maybe TRBD1 (5 bases). The CDR3 is made up of 15 amino acids. Trimming pared 6 bases from V and 6 bases from J, leaving 18 bases between. Germline V gene lookup returns CDR1 SNHLY and CDR2 FYNNEI. The CDR3: CASRDRADSLNTIYF. DNA of the CDR3: TGTGCCAGCAGGGACCGGGCAGACAGTTTAAACACCATATATTTT.

This chain connects TRBV11-3 to TRBJ2-7, with D maybe TRBD1 (6 bases). V was trimmed by 6 bases and J by 6 bases, leaving 18 bases between them. The CDR3 spans 14 residues. CDR1 is SGHNT and CDR2 is YENEEA in the germline V gene. As DNA, the CDR3 is TGTGCCAGCAGAACCGGGACATCCCCTGGCGAGCAGTACTTC. It encodes CASRTGTSPGEQYF. Full variable domain (remainder filled in from reference TRBV11-3 and TRBJ2-7): EAGVVQSPRYKIIEKKQPVAFWCNPISGHNTLYWYLQNLGQGPELLIRYENEEAVDDSQLPKDRFSAERLKGVDSTLKIQPAELGDSAVYLCASRTGTSPGEQYFGPGTRLTVT.

The chain has TRBV5-1 and TRBJ2-3, with 8 bases matching TRBD1. The germline V gene encodes CDR1 SGHRS and CDR2 YFSETQ. Trimming removed 3 bases from V and 7 bases from J; junction bases left unmatched: 16. This CDR3 contains 17 residues. The CDR3 protein is CASSSSGGSGAANTQYF. The DNA of the CDR3 is TGCGCCAGCAGCTCTTCAGGGGGCTCGGGAGCGGCCAATACGCAGTATTTT.

The chain uses TRBV7-8 and TRBJ1-5, with a tentative D call TRBD1 (5 bases). Per the germline V gene, CDR1 is SGHVS and CDR2 is FQNEAQ. Trimming removed 5 bases from V and 7 bases from J, with 15 bases in between. The CDR3 extends over 14 amino acids. The chain's CDR3 is CASSPRSGLQPQHF. The CDR3 DNA sequence: TGTGCCAGCAGCCCCCGATCGGGACTACAGCCCCAGCATTTT.

The J gene is TRBJ1-4, the V gene TRBV5-5, with D possibly matching TRBD1 (5 bases). The CDR3 is made up of 14 amino acids. V was trimmed by 2 bases and J by 8 bases, leaving 13 bases between them. The germline CDR1 and CDR2 sequences are SGHKS and YYEKEE (reference sequence). CDR3 nucleotide sequence: TGTGCCAGCAGCTTTCGGGGGAACGAGGAAAAACTGTTTTTT. Amino acid sequence: CASSFRGNEEKLFF.

V usage is TRBV10-3 and J usage is TRBJ2-7, with TRBD2 matching over 11 bases. Germline loops: CDR1 ENHRY, CDR2 SYGVKD. The ends lost 5 bases at V and 3 bases at J; junction bases unmatched: 3. This CDR3 comprises 14 residues. The CDR3 DNA reads TGTGCCATCAGTTCTAGCGGGGGGAGCTACGAGCAGTACTTC. Residues: CAISSSGGSYEQYF.

The chain has TRBV5-1 and TRBJ2-7; 12 nucleotides match TRBD2. The CDR3 has 17 amino acids. Germline V gene sequence: CDR1 SGHRS, CDR2 YFSETQ. The V segment lost 1 base and the J segment 2 bases; nucleotides outside the gene matches: 7. In DNA, the CDR3 is TGCGCCAGCAGCTTGAGGCTAGCGGGGGGGGAAACCTACGAGCAGTACTTC. Amino acids: CASSLRLAGGETYEQYF.

The chain is built from TRBV25-1 and TRBJ2-7, with D perhaps matching TRBD2 (6 bases). CDR3 length equals 13 residues. The V gene lost 8 bases and the J gene lost 3 bases, with 14 bases spanning the gap. Germline CDR1 and CDR2: MGHDK and SYGVNS. The DNA for the CDR3 is TGTGCCAGCCGGGCGGCGGGAATCTACGAGCAGTACTTC. Its protein product is CASRAAGIYEQYF.

The gene calls are TRBV6-4 and TRBJ2-7; a possible D gene is TRBD1 (6 bases). CDR3 length equals 17 residues. V lost 8 bases to trimming and J lost 5 bases, with 28 bases between them. Germline CDR1 reads MRHNA; CDR2 reads SNTAGT. The CDR3 sequence: CASLGAPRQAMTHEQYF. The DNA of the CDR3 is TGTGCCAGCTTAGGAGCGCCCAGACAGGCGATGACCCACGAGCAGTACTTC.

The chain uses TRBV30 and TRBJ1-1; D is perhaps TRBD1 (6 bases). CDR3 length: 13 residues. Trimming pared 8 bases from V and 1 base from J, leaving 14 bases between. Germline CDR1 is GTSNPN and CDR2 is SVGIG (reference sequence). In nucleotides, the CDR3 is TGTGCCAAAAAGGAACAGGGGAACACTGAAGCTTTCTTT. Protein sequence: CAKKEQGNTEAFF.

There are a few counts of this clone. The V and J genes are TRBV6-6 and TRBJ2-7; D call uncertain. CDR3 length: 14 residues. The germline CDR1 and CDR2 sequences are MNHNY and SVGAGI (reference sequence). The V gene lost 0 bases and the J gene lost 0 bases, with 6 bases spanning the gap. The CDR3 loop reads CASSYSRHSYEQYF. The CDR3 region has the DNA TGTGCCAGCAGTTACTCGAGGCACTCCTACGAGCAGTACTTC.